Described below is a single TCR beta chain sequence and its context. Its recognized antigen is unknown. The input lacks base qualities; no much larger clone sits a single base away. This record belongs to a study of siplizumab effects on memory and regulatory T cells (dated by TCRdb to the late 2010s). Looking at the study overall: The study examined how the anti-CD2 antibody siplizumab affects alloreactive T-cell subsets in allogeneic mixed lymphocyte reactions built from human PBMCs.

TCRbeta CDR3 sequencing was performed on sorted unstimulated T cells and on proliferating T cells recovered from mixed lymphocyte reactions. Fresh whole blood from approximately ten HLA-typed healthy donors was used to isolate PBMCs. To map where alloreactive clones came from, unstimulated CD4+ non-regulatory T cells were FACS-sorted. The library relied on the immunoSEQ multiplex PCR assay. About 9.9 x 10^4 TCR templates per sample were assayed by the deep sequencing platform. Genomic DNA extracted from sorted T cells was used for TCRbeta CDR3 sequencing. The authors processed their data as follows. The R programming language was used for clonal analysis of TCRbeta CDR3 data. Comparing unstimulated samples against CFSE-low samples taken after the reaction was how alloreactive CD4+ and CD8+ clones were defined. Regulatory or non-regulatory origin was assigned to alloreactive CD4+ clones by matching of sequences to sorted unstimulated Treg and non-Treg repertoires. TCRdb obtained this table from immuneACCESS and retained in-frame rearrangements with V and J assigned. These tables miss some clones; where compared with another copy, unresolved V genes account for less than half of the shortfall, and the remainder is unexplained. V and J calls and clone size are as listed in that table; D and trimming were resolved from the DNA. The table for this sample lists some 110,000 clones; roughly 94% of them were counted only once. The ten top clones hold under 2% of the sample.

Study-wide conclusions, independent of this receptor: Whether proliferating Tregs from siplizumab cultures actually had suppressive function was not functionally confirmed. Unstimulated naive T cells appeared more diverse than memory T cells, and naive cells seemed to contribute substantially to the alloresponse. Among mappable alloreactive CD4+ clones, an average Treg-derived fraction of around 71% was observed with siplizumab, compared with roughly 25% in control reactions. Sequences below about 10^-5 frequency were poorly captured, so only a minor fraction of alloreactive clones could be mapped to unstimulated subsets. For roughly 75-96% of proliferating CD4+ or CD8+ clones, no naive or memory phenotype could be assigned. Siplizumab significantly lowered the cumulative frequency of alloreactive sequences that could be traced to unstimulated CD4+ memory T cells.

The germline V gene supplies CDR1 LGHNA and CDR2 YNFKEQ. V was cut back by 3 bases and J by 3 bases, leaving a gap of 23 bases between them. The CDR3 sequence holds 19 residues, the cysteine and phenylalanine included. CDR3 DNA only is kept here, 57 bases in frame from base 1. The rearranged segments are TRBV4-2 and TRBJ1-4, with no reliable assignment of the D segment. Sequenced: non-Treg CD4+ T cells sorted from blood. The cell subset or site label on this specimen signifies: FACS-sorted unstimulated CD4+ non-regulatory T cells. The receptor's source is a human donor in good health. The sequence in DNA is TGTGCCAGCAGCCAGAGGACCCTGGCAACACAAGTAGCTAATGAAAAACTGTTTTTT. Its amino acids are CASSQRTLATQVANEKLFF.